The present T cell receptor beta chain was sequenced within a study of T-cell reconstitution after alpha-beta-depleted transplantation in children. Overall study findings and caveats: Where alpha-beta T cells came from about two months after transplant was reportedly several hundred expanded graft clones. High day-60 TCRbeta diversity in some patients came from surviving recipient T cells and thymic progenitors.

The CDR3 totals 14 residues. The V gene's germline CDR1 is SGHRS and CDR2 YFSETQ. J lost 3 bases, V lost 4 bases, and 6 bases had no gene match. This clonotype has more than one count but fewer than ten. Its antigen is not known. During its preparation, the TCRbeta library received unique molecular identifiers. TCRdb redid the calling of the PCR reads with MiXCR, one entry per CDR3 protein. This table has 250,000 to 400,000 distinct CDR3 sequences, around 25% appearing once. This TCR derives from a male patient aged 5 to 17 who had a stem cell transplant for acute lymphoblastic leukemia, so the T cells may come from the graft donor. The specimen was PBMCs, mostly from graft donor cells, collected 180 days after TCRalphabeta/CD19-depleted stem cell transplant. The V gene is TRBV5-1, the J gene TRBJ2-7, with TRBD2 matching 8 bases. CDR3 coding DNA: TGCGCCAGCAGCAAAGCGGGAGCACACTACGAGCAGTACTTC. It yields the protein CASSKAGAHYEQYF.